This T cell receptor beta chain was observed in a study of T cell responses to AZD1222 COVID-19 vaccine. Study results and limitations: Two AZD1222 administrations were followed by greater Spike-specific TCR breadth and depth. Donors skewed white British and female; clonal diversity was possibly underestimated.

Points on this clone: Its antigen remains unknown.

Method: immunoSEQ multiplex PCR; TCRdb's copy keeps in-frame clones and lacks some. The repertoire consists of about 70,000 clones, with roughly 85% occurring once and the leading ten covering 1.3%. The germline CDR1 and CDR2 sequences are LGHDT and YNNKEL (reference sequence). V dropped 0 bases and J dropped 5 bases, with 7 bases sitting between them. The CDR3 is 13 residues long. Sequenced here: peripheral blood, sampled 28 days after the second AZD1222 dose. The chain is built from TRBV3-1 (or the pseudogene TRBV3-2) and TRBJ2-5, with D possibly TRBD1 on 5 matching bases. This TCR derives from an adult who received the AZD1222 COVID-19 vaccine. CDR3 in amino acids: CASSQEGAETQYF. The CDR3 DNA is TGTGCCAGCAGCCAAGAAGGGGCTGAGACCCAGTACTTC.